This T cell receptor (beta chain) was sequenced for a study of T cells in Graves' hyperthyroidism and ophthalmopathy. RNA transcripts were the template for amplifying TCR beta CDR3 regions. When the TCR CDR3 underwent first-round RT-PCR, the HTBI primer set was used. Each CDR3 protein gets one entry after TCRdb re-called the multiplex PCR reads with MiXCR. The table records around 300,000 distinct CDR3 sequences, roughly 13% of them present only once. This CDR3 is built from 15 residues. The germline V gene encodes CDR1 DFQATT and CDR2 SNEGSKA (reference sequence). V lost 6 bases to trimming and J lost 5 bases; unmatched junction nucleotides: 14. At least ten counts were recorded for this clonotype.

Sequences were obtained from blood. The rearrangement uses TRBV20-1 and TRBJ2-3; 7 bases are shared with TRBD2. The source is a middle-aged woman with Graves' hyperthyroidism. The CDR3 nucleotides read TGCAGTGCCGTAGCGGGTATGGGGTACGGAGATACGCAGTATTTT. Translated, it gives CSAVAGMGYGDTQYF.